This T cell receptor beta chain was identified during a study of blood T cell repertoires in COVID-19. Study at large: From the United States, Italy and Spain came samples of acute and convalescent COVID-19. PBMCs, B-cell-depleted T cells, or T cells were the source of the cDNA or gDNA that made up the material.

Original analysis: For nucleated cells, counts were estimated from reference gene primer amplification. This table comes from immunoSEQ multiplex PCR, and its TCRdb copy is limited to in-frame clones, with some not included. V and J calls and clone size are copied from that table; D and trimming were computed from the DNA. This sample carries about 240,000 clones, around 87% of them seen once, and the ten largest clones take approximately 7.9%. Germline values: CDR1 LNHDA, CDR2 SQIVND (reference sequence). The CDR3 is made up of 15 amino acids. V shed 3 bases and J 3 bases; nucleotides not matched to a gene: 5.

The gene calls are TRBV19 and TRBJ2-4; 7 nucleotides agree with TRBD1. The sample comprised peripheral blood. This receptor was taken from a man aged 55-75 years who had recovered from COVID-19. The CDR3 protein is CASSMGTAGKNIQYF. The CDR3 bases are TGTGCCAGTAGTATGGGGACAGCCGGCAAAAACATTCAGTACTTC.